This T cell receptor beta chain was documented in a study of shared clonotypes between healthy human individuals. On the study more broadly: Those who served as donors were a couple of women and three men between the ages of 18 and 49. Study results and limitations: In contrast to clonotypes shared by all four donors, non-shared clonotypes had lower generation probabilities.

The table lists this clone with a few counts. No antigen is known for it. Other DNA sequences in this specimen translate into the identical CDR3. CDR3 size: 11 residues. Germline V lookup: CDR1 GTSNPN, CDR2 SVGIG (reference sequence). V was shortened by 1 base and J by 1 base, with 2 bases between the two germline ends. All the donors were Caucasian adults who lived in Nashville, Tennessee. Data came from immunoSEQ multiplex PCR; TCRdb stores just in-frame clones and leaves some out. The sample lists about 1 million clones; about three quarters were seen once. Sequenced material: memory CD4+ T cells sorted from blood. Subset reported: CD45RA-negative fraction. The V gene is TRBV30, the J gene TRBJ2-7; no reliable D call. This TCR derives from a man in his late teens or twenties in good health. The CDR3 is CAWSASYEQYF. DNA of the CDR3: TGTGCCTGGAGTGCGTCCTACGAGCAGTACTTC.